Sequencing of this TCR beta chain was carried out in a study of blood T cells in healthy people across ages. This clonotype was counted a few times. Its antigen remains unidentified. In each sample, at least 7 million PBMCs were isolated. Through a sample-barcoded 5' primer and a J-beta primer mix, a second PCR was run for about 7 to 12 cycles. TCRdb called the 5' RACE reads again in MiXCR, with one record for every CDR3 protein. The data show 1.6 million or so distinct CDR3 sequences, around 35% seen once. General study findings and limits: TCR beta diversity per million T cells fell roughly linearly with age.

This CDR3 is built from 13 residues. The germline CDR1 and CDR2 sequences are MDHEN and SYDVKM. The V end lost 5 bases, the J end lost 6 bases, and 14 bases lay between the germline ends. Source material: blood. The rearrangement links TRBV28 to TRBJ2-7; D may be TRBD1 (6 bases). This clonotype was sampled from a young woman in good health. CDR3 region: CASSPRGTGEQYF. The CDR3 DNA reads as TGTGCCAGCAGTCCCAGGGGTACAGGCGAGCAGTACTTC.